This record concerns one T cell receptor beta chain sequence. Its antigen remains unknown. This specimen comes from a study of memory CD4+ T cells and cytomegalovirus serostatus. Points from the study as a whole: About 40% of the roughly 160 known CMV-associated TCRbeta sequences appeared in CD4+ memory.

Clones were read by immunoSEQ multiplex PCR, and TCRdb kept only the in-frame ones, dropping some. The table records about 50,000 clones, 82% of them present only once. The sort gate was single viable CD3+CD4+CD8-CD45RO+ cells for memory CD4+ T cells. This clonotype was obtained from an adult in good health and CMV-seronegative. The specimen was memory CD4+ T cells from blood.

CDR3 DNA: TGTGCCAGCAGTTACCGGGACAGGAACACTGAAGCTTTCTTT. Its translation: CASSYRDRNTEAFF. The chain joins TRBV6-6 to TRBJ1-1, with 7 bases that match TRBD1. With V trimmed by 2 bases and J by 1 base, 1 base remained unmatched. This CDR3 has 14 residues. In germline, CDR1 is MNHNY, CDR2 SVGAGI (reference sequence).